A single sample is the source of the 17 T cell receptor beta chains below, sequenced in a study of T cell repertoires in cytomegalovirus infection. TCRdb re-derived calls from the reads in MiXCR, one entry per CDR3 protein. This table has around 740,000 distinct CDR3 sequences, roughly a third appearing once. The specimen sequenced was PBMCs. These receptors were taken from a human donor in good health (CMV status not recorded). Some clones in this sample may be carry-over from other donors' samples.

The chain carries TRBV10-2 and TRBJ2-3; D uncertain. The CDR3 is made up of 12 amino acids. The germline V gene has CDR1 WSHSY and CDR2 SAAADI. V was cut by 0 bases and J by 7 bases, with 5 bases left in between. CDR3 sequence reads: CASSESGNTQYF. CDR3 sequence (DNA): TGCGCCAGCAGTGAGTCGGGGAATACGCAGTATTTT.

This clonotype was picked up many times. The chain has TRBV28 and TRBJ2-7; 9 bases align to TRBD1. V shed 6 bases, J shed 6 bases, and the junction held 12 bases outside the gene matches. Germline loops: CDR1 MDHEN, CDR2 SYDVKM. The CDR3 has 15 residues. This CDR3 reads CASSELGTGRGEQYF. CDR3 DNA: TGTGCCAGCAGCGAACTAGGGACAGGGCGCGGCGAGCAGTACTTC.

This clonotype has a handful of counts. V gene TRBV5-8 combines with J gene TRBJ2-1; 7 positions match TRBD1. Trimming removed 4 bases from V and 6 bases from J; junction bases left unmatched: 4. This CDR3 is built from 13 residues. The germline V gene has CDR1 SGHTS and CDR2 YDEGEE. As DNA, the CDR3 is TGTGCCAGCAGCCTCCGGGACAGCAATGAGCAGTTCTTC. Amino acid sequence: CASSLRDSNEQFF. The variable domain in full, completed from reference TRBV5-8 and TRBJ2-1, reads EAGVTQSPTHLIKTRGQQATLRCSPISGHTSVYWYQQALGLGLQFLLWYDEGEERNRGNFPPRFSGRQFPNYSSELNVNALELEDSALYLCASSLRDSNEQFFGPGTRLTVL.

A word on this clonotype: A single base separates this from a much larger clone, so it may be a read error. The genes are TRBV7-6 and TRBJ1-2; 10 nucleotides line up with TRBD1. Germline-derived CDR1 and CDR2 are SGHVS and FNYEAQ. V dropped 1 base and J dropped 9; count of bases not matched to a gene: 8. The CDR3 length is 15 residues. Here the CDR3 DNA reads TGTGCCAGCAGCTTAGTTGAGGGACAGGGGAGTTGCTACACCTTC. This translates into CASSLVEGQGSCYTF. Complete variable domain (other parts from reference TRBV7-6 and TRBJ1-2): GAGVSQSPRYKVTKRGQDVALRCDPISGHVSLYWYRQALGQGPEFLTYFNYEAQQDKSGLPNDRFSAERPEGSISTLTIQRTEQRDSAMYRCASSLVEGQGSCYTFGSGTRLTVV.

This rearrangement joins TRBV24-1 to TRBJ1-5; tentatively, D is TRBD1 (6 bases). Trimming took 3 bases from V and 4 from J, leaving 15 bases between them. Germline CDR1 KGHDR, CDR2 SFDVKD. The CDR3 contains 16 residues. The CDR3: CATSDVRQGKNQPQHF. In DNA form, the CDR3 reads TGTGCCACCAGTGATGTCAGGCAGGGGAAAAATCAGCCCCAGCATTTT.

This chain uses TRBV12-3 or TRBV12-4 with TRBJ2-3; D possibly uses TRBD1 or TRBD2 (5 bases each). The CDR3 totals 15 residues. Deletions cut 6 bases from V and 1 base from J, with 14 bases between. Written as DNA, the CDR3 is TGTGCCAGCAGAATCTCTGGGACCCGCACAGATACGCAGTATTTT. Protein sequence: CASRISGTRTDTQYF.

This clonotype was seen many times. The chain carries TRBV7-6 and TRBJ1-2; a weak D match, TRBD1 (5 bases). CDR1 and CDR2 (germline): SGHVS, FNYEAQ. V was clipped by 5 bases and J by 4 bases, with 5 bases between them. The CDR3 is 11 amino acids. CDR3 region: CASSRGYGYTF. The CDR3 bases are TGTGCCAGCAGCAGGGGCTATGGCTACACCTTC.

The chain links TRBV6-6 to TRBJ1-2, with D unresolved. The germline CDR1 and CDR2 sequences are MNHNY and SVGAGI (reference sequence). Trimming shortened V by 4 bases and J by 1 base, and 16 bases separated the two germline ends. This CDR3 is built from 16 residues. CDR3 bases: TGTGCCAGCAGTTCTGTTTCGTCGACGGGTAACTATGGCTACACCTTC. Its protein is CASSSVSSTGNYGYTF.

The genes are TRBV29-1 and TRBJ2-5; 9 bases match TRBD2. Germline V gene data show CDR1 as SQVTM and CDR2 as ANQGSEA. The junction had 4 bases not matched to a gene; V was cut back by 3 bases and J by 5 bases. CDR3 length equals 13 residues. The CDR3: CSVDEAGGETQYF. The CDR3 bases are TGCAGCGTTGACGAGGCGGGGGGGGAGACCCAGTACTTC.

This chain links TRBV7-8 with TRBJ1-3; 8 bases are a match to TRBD1. Germline V gives CDR1 SGHVS, CDR2 FQNEAQ. The ends lost 3 bases at V and 3 bases at J; junction bases unmatched: 7. The CDR3 has 16 residues. The DNA for the CDR3 is TGTGCCAGCAGCTTCCGGACAGGGCGCAATGGAAACACCATATATTTT. It codes for CASSFRTGRNGNTIYF.

The chain has TRBV30 and TRBJ2-7; D possibly corresponds to TRBD2 (5 bases). This CDR3 is built from 12 residues. Trimming shortened V by 3 bases and J by 7 bases, and 13 bases separated the two germline ends. Germline values: CDR1 GTSNPN, CDR2 SVGIG (reference sequence). The CDR3 loop reads CAWREKGAEQYF. CDR3 bases: TGTGCCTGGAGGGAAAAGGGAGCTGAGCAGTACTTC.

A remark on this clonotype: Sequence at one end of the junction differs from germline and may be a read error. The CDR3 coding sequence is TGTGCCGGCAGCTTAATTCGGGGGTTATCGGAGACCCAGTACTTC. The encoded protein is CAGSLIRGLSETQYF. The chain uses TRBV11-2 and TRBJ2-5; D is possibly TRBD2 (6 bases). CDR3 length: 15 residues. The germline gives CDR1 SGHAT, CDR2 FQNNGV.

The chain is built from TRBV28 and TRBJ1-4, with D uncertain. Germline CDR1 reads MDHEN; CDR2 reads SYDVKM. There are 16 residues in the CDR3. The CDR3 region is CAAWVIWSPPNEKLFF. In DNA, the CDR3 is TGTGCGGCATGGGTGATATGGAGCCCACCTAATGAAAAACTGTTTTTT.

This chain connects TRBV19 to TRBJ2-7; 8 bases map to TRBD2. The CDR3 has 14 amino acids. V lost 5 bases to trimming and J lost 2 bases; unmatched junction nucleotides: 5. The germline gives CDR1 LNHDA, CDR2 SQIVND (reference sequence). The CDR3 spells CASSPAGGPYEQYF. The CDR3 DNA reads as TGTGCCAGTAGTCCGGCGGGGGGTCCCTACGAGCAGTACTTC.

The chain couples TRBV24-1 to TRBJ2-2; perhaps TRBD1 as D (6 bases). CDR1 and CDR2 (germline): KGHDR, SFDVKD. The ends were cut back, 7 bases at V and 2 bases at J, with 16 bases in the middle. The CDR3 sequence is 16 residues long. The CDR3, as DNA: TGTGCCACCAGCCAAAGAGGACAGAGAAACACCGGGGAGCTGTTTTTT. This sequence encodes CATSQRGQRNTGELFF.

The chain employs TRBV2 and TRBJ1-5; D is perhaps TRBD1 (5 bases). Trimming stripped 1 base from V and 6 bases from J, with 13 bases between. CDR1 is SNHLY and CDR2 is FYNNEI in the germline V gene. The length of the CDR3 is 15 residues. The CDR3 DNA sequence: TGTGCCAGCAGTGAAGGGGGGATAGTGGGTCAGCCCCAGCATTTT. Amino acids: CASSEGGIVGQPQHF.

The rearrangement uses TRBV12-3 or TRBV12-4 and TRBJ2-6; D is ambiguous. CDR3 length: 14 residues. The germline V and J ends were trimmed by 6 bases and 3 bases, with 9 bases remaining between them. In DNA, the CDR3 is TGTGCCAGCAGGTTGAGTGGTGGGGCCAACGTCCTGACTTTC. Translated, it gives CASRLSGGANVLTF.